These 27 T cell receptor beta chains were sequenced from one sample in a study of control samples from healthy donors and cancer patients. Only in-frame clones appear in the TCRdb table, and some are missing; sequencing was by immunoSEQ multiplex PCR. The table shows about 150,000 clones, with about nine tenths occurring only once. Input material: blood. The receptors derive from a man aged 30 to 45 in good health.

CDR3 nucleotide sequence: TGTGCCAGCAGCACCTCGACAGGGGGCTGGGATGGCTACACCTTC. As protein: CASSTSTGGWDGYTF. The V call is TRBV9, the J call TRBJ1-2, with TRBD1 identical over 10 bases. Trimming removed 4 bases from V and 6 bases from J; junction bases left unmatched: 9. The CDR3 sequence is 15 residues long. Looked up from germline, CDR1 is SGDLS and CDR2 is YYNGEE.

The chain couples TRBV11-2 to TRBJ2-3, with D uncertain. CDR3 length: 17 amino acids. Germline V CDR1 and CDR2: SGHAT, FQNNGV. Between the trimmed V and J ends, which lost 3 bases and 4 bases, there was a span of 20 bases. DNA for the CDR3: TGTGCCAGCAGCTTGGGCCTTCATGGGTTTGAGGCAGATACGCAGTATTTT. This translates into CASSLGLHGFEADTQYF.

This sequence joins TRBV7-6 and TRBJ2-7; TRBD1 aligns across 7 bases. V gave up 6 bases and J gave up 2 bases; unmatched junction bases: 4. This CDR3 has 13 residues. Germline values: CDR1 SGHVS, CDR2 FNYEAQ. In nucleotides, the CDR3 is TGTGCCAGCAGTCAGGACAGGACCTACGAGCAGTACTTC. Encoded protein: CASSQDRTYEQYF. Using reference TRBV7-6 and TRBJ2-7 for the parts outside the CDR3, the full variable domain is GAGVSQSPRYKVTKRGQDVALRCDPISGHVSLYWYRQALGQGPEFLTYFNYEAQQDKSGLPNDRFSAERPEGSISTLTIQRTEQRDSAMYRCASSQDRTYEQYFGPGTRLTVT.

The rearrangement uses TRBV7-3 and TRBJ2-7, with TRBD2 matching over 8 bases. V gave up 5 bases and J gave up 3 bases; unmatched junction bases: 12. CDR3 length: 16 amino acids. Germline CDR1 SGHTA, CDR2 FQGTGA. CDR3 coding DNA: TGTGCCAGCAGCCCCCAAGGCGCGGGGGGTCTCTACGAGCAGTACTTC. This codes for CASSPQGAGGLYEQYF. Filled out from reference TRBV7-3 and TRBJ2-7, the complete variable domain reads GAGVSQTPSNKVTEKGKYVELRCDPISGHTALYWYRQSLGQGPEFLIYFQGTGAADDSGLPNDRFFAVRPEGSVSTLKIQRTERGDSAVYLCASSPQGAGGLYEQYFGPGTRLTVT.

CDR3 DNA: TGTGCCAGTAGTACGGGGGGGAAAGCTGGAAACACCATATATTTT. Translated, it gives CASSTGGKAGNTIYF. The V and J genes are TRBV19 and TRBJ1-3; perhaps TRBD1 as D (5 bases). The CDR3 contains 15 residues. Trimming shortened V by 4 bases and J by 2 bases, and 12 bases separated the two germline ends. Germline-derived CDR1 and CDR2 are LNHDA and SQIVND (reference sequence). The full variable domain, with the rest looked up from reference TRBV19 and TRBJ1-3, is DGGITQSPKYLFRKEGQNVTLSCEQNLNHDAMYWYRQDPGQGLRLIYYSQIVNDFQKGDIAEGYSVSREKKESFPLTVTSAQKNPTAFYLCASSTGGKAGNTIYFGEGSWLTVV.

J is TRBJ1-1 and V is TRBV19; 7 bases are a match to TRBD1. CDR1 and CDR2 (germline): LNHDA, SQIVND (reference sequence). The CDR3 is 13 residues long. Trimming cost V 6 bases and J 4 bases; bases outside gene matches: 5. The CDR3: CASSQQGRTEAFF. Written as DNA, the CDR3 is TGTGCCAGTAGCCAACAGGGGCGCACTGAAGCTTTCTTT.

The J gene is TRBJ2-3, the V gene TRBV7-9; 10 nucleotides agree with TRBD2. CDR3 size: 15 residues. J was trimmed by 3 bases and V by 5 bases; bases with no gene match: 5. Germline CDR1 and CDR2: SEHNR and FQNEAQ (reference sequence). The CDR3 DNA sequence: TGTGCCAGCAGCCTTAGCGGGGGGAGGACAGATACGCAGTATTTT. This codes for CASSLSGGRTDTQYF.

The chain recombines TRBV19 with TRBJ1-3; no reliable D call. Trimming pared 3 bases from V and 0 bases from J, leaving 9 bases between. CDR3 length equals 15 residues. Germline assignment: CDR1 LNHDA and CDR2 SQIVND (reference sequence). The CDR3 DNA reads TGTGCCAGTAGTATTGACGCCAGCTCTGGAAACACCATATATTTT. Translating it yields CASSIDASSGNTIYF.

This sequence joins TRBV4-2 and TRBJ1-1; 9 bases align to TRBD1. The junction had 15 bases not matched to a gene; V was cut back by 2 bases and J by 11 bases. The CDR3 totals 16 residues. In germline, CDR1 is LGHNA, CDR2 YNFKEQ. DNA of the CDR3: TGTGCCAGCAGCCAATCGACCCCGGGACAGGGAGCCGCGGCTTTCTTT. Translated: CASSQSTPGQGAAAFF.

The chain links TRBV6-6 to TRBJ1-2; tentatively, D is TRBD1 (6 bases). This CDR3 has 17 residues. V was trimmed by 5 bases and J by 5 bases, leaving 24 bases between them. Germline CDR1 reads MNHNY; CDR2 reads SVGAGI (reference sequence). CDR3 in amino acids: CASSPTHGGQGRYGYTF. The DNA for the CDR3 is TGTGCCAGCAGTCCTACTCACGGGGGGCAGGGACGGTATGGCTACACCTTC.

The chain combines TRBV19 with TRBJ2-1; D is ambiguous. The germline V gene has CDR1 LNHDA and CDR2 SQIVND (reference sequence). Trimming stripped 5 bases from V and 6 bases from J, with 11 bases between. This CDR3 region has 13 residues. CDR3 sequence reads: CASSWRLGNEQFF. The CDR3 bases are TGTGCCAGTAGTTGGCGCCTCGGCAATGAGCAGTTCTTC.

The chain has TRBV7-9 and TRBJ1-2; D gene unclear. V lost 0 bases and J lost 4, with 12 bases in between. Germline CDR1 is SEHNR and CDR2 is FQNEAQ (reference sequence). The CDR3 runs 15 residues. CDR3 protein: CASSLALAPTYGYTF. In DNA form, the CDR3 reads TGTGCCAGCAGCTTAGCGTTGGCGCCGACCTATGGCTACACCTTC.

This chain links TRBV13 with TRBJ1-4; 9 bases align to TRBD1. The V and J ends lost 7 bases and 8 bases, in that order; junction bases with no gene match: 5. The CDR3 runs to 13 residues. Germline V gene sequence: CDR1 PRHDT, CDR2 FYEKMQ (reference sequence). The CDR3, as DNA: TGTGCCAGCAAAAGGGACAGGGACGAAAAACTGTTTTTT. Translation gives CASKRDRDEKLFF.

This clone was picked up one time. CDR3 in DNA: TGTGCCACCAGCAGAGTCCCAGGGAACACTGAAGCTTTCTTT. This sequence encodes CATSRVPGNTEAFF. V usage is TRBV15 and J usage is TRBJ1-1; D unresolved. V gave up 1 base and J gave up 1 base, with 7 bases separating them. This CDR3 has 14 amino acids. The germline gives CDR1 LNHNV, CDR2 YYDKDF (reference sequence).

The gene calls are TRBV19 and TRBJ1-1, with D possibly matching TRBD1 (5 bases). Germline V gene sequence: CDR1 LNHDA, CDR2 SQIVND (reference sequence). The CDR3 is made up of 16 amino acids. The CDR3 DNA reads as TGTGCTCCCCCTAAGAGGGACGCTTTGCATAACACTGAAGCTTTCTTT. Translating it yields CAPPKRDALHNTEAFF.

This chain uses TRBV11-3 with TRBJ2-6; D call uncertain. V was pared by 5 bases and J by 1 base, with 9 bases between. Looked up from germline, CDR1 is SGHNT and CDR2 is YENEEA. The CDR3 loop spans 15 amino acids. The CDR3 spells CASSPRPSGANVLTF. In DNA, the CDR3 is TGTGCCAGCAGCCCCCGACCATCTGGGGCCAACGTCCTGACTTTC. The full variable domain, in which reference TRBV11-3 and TRBJ2-6 provide the parts outside the CDR3, is EAGVVQSPRYKIIEKKQPVAFWCNPISGHNTLYWYLQNLGQGPELLIRYENEEAVDDSQLPKDRFSAERLKGVDSTLKIQPAELGDSAVYLCASSPRPSGANVLTFGAGSRLTVL.

This rearrangement joins TRBV14 to TRBJ2-1, with 10 bases aligning to TRBD1. V was pared by 3 bases and J by 7 bases, with 12 bases of the junction left unmatched. This CDR3 contains 17 residues. Germline CDR1 is SGHDN and CDR2 is FVKESK. DNA for the CDR3: TGTGCCAGCAGCCACACTCTTGGGGGACAGGGGTTGAATGAGCAGTTCTTC. This codes for CASSHTLGGQGLNEQFF. Variable domain in full (rest from reference TRBV14 and TRBJ2-1): EAGVTQFPSHSVIEKGQTVTLRCDPISGHDNLYWYRRVMGKEIKFLLHFVKESKQDESGMPNNRFLAERTGGTYSTLKVQPAELEDSGVYFCASSHTLGGQGLNEQFFGPGTRLTVL.

The chain carries TRBV11-3 and TRBJ1-1, with D possibly TRBD1 on 5 matching bases. Deletions cut 4 bases from V and 4 bases from J, with 10 bases between. Germline CDR1 SGHNT, CDR2 YENEEA. The CDR3 has 13 residues. CDR3 bases: TGTGCCAGCAGCTCGGGGGGAGTCACTGAAGCTTTCTTT. Protein product: CASSSGGVTEAFF. The variable domain in full, completed from reference TRBV11-3 and TRBJ1-1, reads EAGVVQSPRYKIIEKKQPVAFWCNPISGHNTLYWYLQNLGQGPELLIRYENEEAVDDSQLPKDRFSAERLKGVDSTLKIQPAELGDSAVYLCASSSGGVTEAFFGQGTRLTVV.

The genes are TRBV2 and TRBJ2-7, with D perhaps TRBD2 (6 bases). This CDR3 is 16 amino acids long. The germline V gene encodes CDR1 SNHLY and CDR2 FYNNEI. V was shortened by 3 bases and J by 0 bases, with 15 bases between the two germline ends. In DNA, the CDR3 is TGTGCCAGCAGTGAGGCGGGGACGTTAAGCTCCTACGAGCAGTACTTC. Amino acids: CASSEAGTLSSYEQYF.

V gene TRBV14 combines with J gene TRBJ1-1; the D gene is possibly TRBD1 (5 bases). CDR1 is SGHDN, CDR2 FVKESK, per germline. This CDR3 has 13 residues. The V end was cut by 4 bases, the J end by 5 bases, with 11 bases between. DNA of the CDR3: TGTGCCAGCAGCCTTGCCTGGGGGACTGAAGCTTTCTTT. Encoded protein: CASSLAWGTEAFF.

The rearrangement links TRBV5-4 to TRBJ2-7; D remains unclear. This CDR3 contains 14 residues. Trimming took 0 bases from V and 7 from J, leaving 14 bases between them. Per germline, CDR1 SGHNT and CDR2 YYREEE (reference sequence). Here the CDR3 reads CASSLVRALPEQYF. CDR3 nucleotide sequence: TGTGCCAGCAGCTTGGTCCGGGCCCTACCGGAGCAGTACTTC. Looking up the rest from reference TRBV5-4 and TRBJ2-7 gives the full variable domain: ETGVTQSPTHLIKTRGQQVTLRCSSQSGHNTVSWYQQALGQGPQFIFQYYREEENGRGNFPPRFSGLQFPNYSSELNVNALELDDSALYLCASSLVRALPEQYFGPGTRLTVT.

DNA of the CDR3: TGTGCCAGCAGTGAAGAGGCAGGGCGCATGAACACTGAAGCTTTCTTT. Its protein product is CASSEEAGRMNTEAFF. The J gene is TRBJ1-1, the V gene TRBV6-1, with D tentatively TRBD1 (5 bases). CDR3 size: 16 residues. CDR1 is MNHNS, CDR2 SASEGT, per germline. Trimming removed 1 base from V and 0 bases from J, with 12 bases in between.

This chain joins TRBV5-1 and TRBJ1-4; D uncertain. Germline V gives CDR1 SGHRS, CDR2 YFSETQ. The CDR3 loop spans 14 amino acids. Trimming removed 5 bases at V and 0 bases at J, with 8 bases between. The CDR3 spells CASRGASTNEKLFF. The CDR3 coding sequence is TGCGCCAGCAGAGGTGCGTCAACTAATGAAAAACTGTTTTTT.

This chain connects TRBV5-4 to TRBJ2-7, with D possibly matching TRBD2 (5 bases). Germline V gene lookup returns CDR1 SGHNT and CDR2 YYREEE (reference sequence). V dropped 0 bases and J dropped 5 bases, with 9 bases sitting between them. This CDR3 is built from 13 residues. The CDR3 loop reads CASSLAGIDEQYF. The CDR3 region has the DNA TGTGCCAGCAGCTTGGCCGGGATTGACGAGCAGTACTTC.

This clone has more than one count but fewer than ten. J is TRBJ2-5 and V is TRBV3-1 (or the pseudogene TRBV3-2), with 12 bases aligning to TRBD2. Trimming cost V 2 bases and J 5 bases; bases outside gene matches: 9. The CDR3 consists of 17 residues. CDR1 is LGHDT, CDR2 YNNKEL, per germline (reference sequence). CDR3 protein: CASSQPRTSGVRETQYF. DNA for the CDR3: TGTGCCAGCAGCCAACCCAGGACTAGCGGGGTACGGGAGACCCAGTACTTC.

V and J are TRBV6-6 and TRBJ2-7; tentatively, D is TRBD2 (6 bases). Per the germline V gene, CDR1 is MNHNY and CDR2 is SVGAGI (reference sequence). CDR3 length: 16 residues. V shed 2 bases and J shed 2 bases, with 16 bases lying between them. The CDR3 region is CASSYTLARGTYEQYF. The CDR3 nucleotides are TGTGCCAGCAGTTACACCCTCGCGCGGGGTACCTACGAGCAGTACTTC.

V and J are TRBV19 and TRBJ1-6; D gene ambiguous. Germline values: CDR1 LNHDA, CDR2 SQIVND (reference sequence). CDR3 length: 14 residues. V lost 3 bases and J lost 4, with 7 bases in between. The CDR3 sequence is CASSITDYNSPLHF. The CDR3 DNA reads as TGTGCCAGTAGTATCACAGATTATAATTCACCCCTCCACTTT.